The 9 T cell receptor beta chains below all came from one sample that was sequenced in a study of STAT5B mutations in CD4+ large granular lymphocyte leukemia. The table came from immunoSEQ multiplex PCR; TCRdb's copy has only in-frame clones and leaves some out. The data hold some 20,000 clones, with 78% observed a single time. Sequences were obtained from CD4+ T cells from blood buffy coats. The receptor source for this set is a human donor in good health.

The V and J genes are TRBV2 and TRBJ2-5; D unresolved. The V and J ends lost 4 bases and 4 bases respectively, with 13 bases between them. Germline loops: CDR1 SNHLY, CDR2 FYNNEI. The CDR3 is 14 amino acids. DNA of the CDR3: TGTGCCAGCAGTGCGTGGAGAGTAGGAGAGACCCAGTACTTC. It yields the protein CASSAWRVGETQYF. The entire variable domain, with the rest obtained from reference TRBV2 and TRBJ2-5, is as follows: EPEVTQTPSHQVTQMGQEVILRCVPISNHLYFYWYRQILGQKVEFLVSFYNNEISEKSEIFDDQFSVERPDGSNFTLKIRSTKLEDSAMYFCASSAWRVGETQYFGPGTRLLVL.

The chain carries TRBV7-9 and TRBJ1-5; the D gene is possibly TRBD1 (5 bases). This CDR3 region has 13 residues. V dropped 7 bases and J dropped 7 bases, with 14 bases sitting between them. From germline, CDR1 is SEHNR and CDR2 FQNEAQ (reference sequence). The CDR3: CASTLGAGQPQHF. In nucleotides, the CDR3 is TGTGCCAGCACCCTAGGGGCCGGCCAGCCCCAGCATTTT.

J is TRBJ1-5 and V is TRBV9; a weak D match, TRBD1 (5 bases). CDR1 is SGDLS and CDR2 is YYNGEE in the germline V gene. This CDR3 spans 14 amino acids. The V gene lost 1 base and the J gene lost 4 bases, with 9 bases spanning the gap. CDR3 DNA: TGTGCCAGCAGCGTACAGGGTGGAAATCAGCCCCAGCATTTT. This translates into CASSVQGGNQPQHF. Based on the CDR3 plus reference TRBV9 and TRBJ1-5, the full variable domain is DSGVTQTPKHLITATGQRVTLRCSPRSGDLSVYWYQQSLDQGLQFLIQYYNGEERAKGNILERFSAQQFPDLHSELNLSSLELGDSALYFCASSVQGGNQPQHFGDGTRLSIL.

The chain couples TRBV6-1 to TRBJ2-5, with TRBD1 matching 8 bases. CDR1 MNHNS and CDR2 SASEGT come from the germline V gene. J gave up 2 bases and V 2 bases, and 1 base lay outside the gene matches. This CDR3 has 14 residues. DNA of the CDR3: TGTGCCAGCAGTGAAAACAGGGGGCAAGAGACCCAGTACTTC. The encoded protein is CASSENRGQETQYF.

This clone appeared a few times. The chain couples TRBV19 to TRBJ1-5; D gene unclear. The CDR3 runs 11 residues. Germline assignment: CDR1 LNHDA and CDR2 SQIVND (reference sequence). The CDR3 nucleotides read TGTGGAGCTGTAGCGGGTCAGCCCCAGCATTTT. Its protein product is CGAVAGQPQHF.

The CDR3 region is CASSPPSRTEYGYTF. The DNA of the CDR3 is TGTGCCAGCTCACCCCCCTCAAGGACTGAGTATGGCTACACCTTC. The chain carries TRBV18 and TRBJ1-2; D gene ambiguous. Germline V gene sequence: CDR1 KGHSH, CDR2 LQKENI. CDR3 length: 15 residues. Trimming left V 3 bases short and J 5 bases short, with 16 bases between.

The rearrangement uses TRBV28 and TRBJ2-7, with D possibly matching TRBD2 (5 bases). CDR1 MDHEN and CDR2 SYDVKM come from the germline V gene. With 5 bases removed from V and 5 bases from J, the gap between germline ends came to 13 bases. This CDR3 is built from 13 residues. The CDR3 coding sequence is TGTGCCAGCAGTCCCCCCGGGGTTAACGAGCAGTACTTC. Encoded protein: CASSPPGVNEQYF.

This chain connects TRBV5-1 to TRBJ2-3, with D unclear. Between the trimmed V and J ends, which lost 6 bases and 6 bases, there was a span of 17 bases. This CDR3 has 14 amino acids. Germline V gene data show CDR1 as SGHRS and CDR2 as YFSETQ. CDR3 amino acids: CASIASIGKDTQYF. The CDR3, as DNA: TGCGCCAGCATCGCCTCGATAGGGAAGGATACGCAGTATTTT.

The chain combines TRBV5-1 with TRBJ1-1; D gene ambiguous. Germline V gene data show CDR1 as SGHRS and CDR2 as YFSETQ. The length of the CDR3 is 18 residues. Trimming shortened V by 3 bases and J by 0 bases, and 21 bases separated the two germline ends. The CDR3 region is CASSSQPIKGGMNTEAFF. The CDR3 nucleotides are TGCGCCAGCAGCTCACAGCCCATAAAAGGCGGGATGAACACTGAAGCTTTCTTT.